This TCR beta chain was profiled in a study of T-cell reconstitution after alpha-beta-depleted transplantation in children. The TCRbeta library incorporated unique molecular identifiers. TCRdb analysed the PCR reads with MiXCR anew, one entry per CDR3 protein. The sample lists 230,000 or so distinct CDR3 sequences, more than 7.5% occurring once. The CDR3 spans 13 residues. Trimming left V 5 bases short and J 6 bases short, with 10 bases between. As to this clonotype: A read error is likely, as this CDR3 ends without the conserved phenylalanine or tryptophan.

This rearrangement joins TRBV12-3 or TRBV12-4 to TRBJ1-4; D remains unclear. The sequencing used PBMCs from the stem cell graft donor, collected from the stem cell graft. The clonotype comes from a human donor who donated a stem cell graft to a child with SCID. In DNA form, the CDR3 reads TGTGCCAGCAGTCGCGGGGTCGATGAAAAACTGTTTTTA. This gives the protein CASSRGVDEKLFL.